This TCR beta chain was profiled in a study of cytomegalovirus exposure and HLA in healthy donors. Healthy bone marrow donors supplied every sample. In germline, CDR1 is MDHEN, CDR2 SYDVKM. CDR3 size: 12 residues. V lost 2 bases and J lost 7; bases outside the gene matches: 0. Concerning this clone itself: The antigen remains unidentified.

The PCR made use of 60 Vbeta and 13 Jbeta primers. The table came from immunoSEQ multiplex PCR; TCRdb's copy has only in-frame clones and leaves some out. Its listing shows about 140,000 clones. Findings and limits, study-wide: Analysis was carried out at a later point, and it linked a missense DCLRE1C variant to TCR beta V- and J-gene trimming. Most TCR sequences showed up rarely, but some public TCRs showed up in many donors. Per a prior analysis, the majority of TCR beta V segments were productive roughly 90% or roughly 30% of the time.

This chain joins TRBV28 and TRBJ1-1; the match to TRBD1 covers 8 bases. The sequencing sample was made of PBMCs. The receptor's source is a man in his forties in good health and CMV-seronegative. The CDR3 protein is CASSLGTGEAFF. Here the CDR3 DNA reads TGTGCCAGCAGTTTAGGGACAGGTGAAGCTTTCTTT. The complete variable domain, with remaining parts taken from reference TRBV28 and TRBJ1-1, reads DVKVTQSSRYLVKRTGEKVFLECVQDMDHENMFWYRQDPGLGLRLIYFSYDVKMKEKGDIPEGYSVSREKKERFSLILESASTNQTSMYLCASSLGTGEAFFGQGTRLTVV.